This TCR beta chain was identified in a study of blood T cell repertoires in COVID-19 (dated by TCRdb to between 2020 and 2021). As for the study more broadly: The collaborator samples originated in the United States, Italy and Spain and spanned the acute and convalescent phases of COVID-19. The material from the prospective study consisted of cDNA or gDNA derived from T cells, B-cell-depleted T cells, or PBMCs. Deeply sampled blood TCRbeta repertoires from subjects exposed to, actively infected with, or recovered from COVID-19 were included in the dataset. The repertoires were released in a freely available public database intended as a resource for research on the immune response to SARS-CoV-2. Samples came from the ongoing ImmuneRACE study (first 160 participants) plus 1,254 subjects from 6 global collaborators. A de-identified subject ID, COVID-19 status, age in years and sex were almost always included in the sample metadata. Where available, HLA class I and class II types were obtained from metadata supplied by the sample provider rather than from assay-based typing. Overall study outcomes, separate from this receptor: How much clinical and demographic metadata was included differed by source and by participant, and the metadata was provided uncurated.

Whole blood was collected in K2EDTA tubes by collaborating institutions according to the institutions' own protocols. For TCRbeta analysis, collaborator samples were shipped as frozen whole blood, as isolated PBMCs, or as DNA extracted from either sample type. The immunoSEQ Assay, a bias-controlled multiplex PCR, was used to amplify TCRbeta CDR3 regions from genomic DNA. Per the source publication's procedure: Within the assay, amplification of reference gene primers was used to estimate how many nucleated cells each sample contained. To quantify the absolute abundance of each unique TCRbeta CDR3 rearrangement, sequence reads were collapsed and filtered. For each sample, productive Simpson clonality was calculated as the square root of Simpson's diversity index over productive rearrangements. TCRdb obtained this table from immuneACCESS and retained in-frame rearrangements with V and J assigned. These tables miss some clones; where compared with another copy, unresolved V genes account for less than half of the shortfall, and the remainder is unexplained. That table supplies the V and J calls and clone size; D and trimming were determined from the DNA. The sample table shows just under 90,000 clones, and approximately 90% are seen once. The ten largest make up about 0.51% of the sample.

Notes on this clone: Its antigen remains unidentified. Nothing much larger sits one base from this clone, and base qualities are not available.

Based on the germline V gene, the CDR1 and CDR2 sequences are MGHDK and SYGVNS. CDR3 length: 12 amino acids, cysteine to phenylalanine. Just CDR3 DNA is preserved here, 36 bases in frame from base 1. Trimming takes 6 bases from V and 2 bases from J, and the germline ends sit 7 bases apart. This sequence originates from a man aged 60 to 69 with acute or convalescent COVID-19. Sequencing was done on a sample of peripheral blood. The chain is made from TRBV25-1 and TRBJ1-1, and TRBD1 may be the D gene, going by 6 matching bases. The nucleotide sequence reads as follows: TGTGCCAGCAGAGGGGGAAACACTGAAGCTTTCTTT. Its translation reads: CASRGGNTEAFF.